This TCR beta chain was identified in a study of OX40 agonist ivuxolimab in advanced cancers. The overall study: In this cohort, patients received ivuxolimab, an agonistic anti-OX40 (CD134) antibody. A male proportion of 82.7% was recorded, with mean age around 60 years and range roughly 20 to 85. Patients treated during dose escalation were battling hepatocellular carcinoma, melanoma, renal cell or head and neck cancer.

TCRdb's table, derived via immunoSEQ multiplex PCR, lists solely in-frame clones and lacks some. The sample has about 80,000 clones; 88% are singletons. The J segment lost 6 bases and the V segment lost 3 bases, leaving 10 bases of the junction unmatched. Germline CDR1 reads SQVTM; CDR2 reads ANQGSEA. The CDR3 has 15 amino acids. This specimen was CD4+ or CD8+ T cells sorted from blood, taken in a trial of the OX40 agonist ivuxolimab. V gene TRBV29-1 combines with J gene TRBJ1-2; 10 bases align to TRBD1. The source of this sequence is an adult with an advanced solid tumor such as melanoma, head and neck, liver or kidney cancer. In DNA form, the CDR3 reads TGCAGCGTTGATAGCTCGACAGGGGGCGCGGATGGCTACACCTTC. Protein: CSVDSSTGGADGYTF.